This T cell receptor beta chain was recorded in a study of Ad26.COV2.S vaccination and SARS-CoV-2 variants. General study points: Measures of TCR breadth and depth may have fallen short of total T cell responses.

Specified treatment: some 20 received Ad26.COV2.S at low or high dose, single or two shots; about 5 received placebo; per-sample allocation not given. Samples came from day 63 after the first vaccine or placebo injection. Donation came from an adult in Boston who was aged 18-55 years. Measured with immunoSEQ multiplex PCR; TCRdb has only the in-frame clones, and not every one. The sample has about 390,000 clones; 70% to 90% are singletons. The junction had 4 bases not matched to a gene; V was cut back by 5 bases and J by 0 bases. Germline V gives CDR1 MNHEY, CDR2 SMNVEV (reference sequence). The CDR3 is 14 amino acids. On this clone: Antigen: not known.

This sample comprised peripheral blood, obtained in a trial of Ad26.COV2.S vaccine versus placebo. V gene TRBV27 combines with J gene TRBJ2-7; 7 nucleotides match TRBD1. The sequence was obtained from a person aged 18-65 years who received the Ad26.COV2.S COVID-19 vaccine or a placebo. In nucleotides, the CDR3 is TGTGCCAGCAGTCGGACAGGAGACTCCTACGAGCAGTACTTC. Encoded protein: CASSRTGDSYEQYF.